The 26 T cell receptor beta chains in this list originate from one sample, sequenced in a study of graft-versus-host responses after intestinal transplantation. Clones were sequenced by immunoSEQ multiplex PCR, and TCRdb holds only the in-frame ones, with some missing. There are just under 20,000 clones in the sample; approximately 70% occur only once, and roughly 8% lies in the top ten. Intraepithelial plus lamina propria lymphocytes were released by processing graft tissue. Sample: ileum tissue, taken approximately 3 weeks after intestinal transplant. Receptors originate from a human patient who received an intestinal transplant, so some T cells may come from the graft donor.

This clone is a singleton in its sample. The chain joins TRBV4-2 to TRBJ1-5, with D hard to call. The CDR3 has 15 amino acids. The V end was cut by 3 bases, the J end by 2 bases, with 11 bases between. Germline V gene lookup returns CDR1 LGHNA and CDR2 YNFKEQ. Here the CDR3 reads CASSHRGLGNQPQHF. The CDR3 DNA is TGTGCCAGCAGCCATCGAGGTTTGGGCAATCAGCCCCAGCATTTT.

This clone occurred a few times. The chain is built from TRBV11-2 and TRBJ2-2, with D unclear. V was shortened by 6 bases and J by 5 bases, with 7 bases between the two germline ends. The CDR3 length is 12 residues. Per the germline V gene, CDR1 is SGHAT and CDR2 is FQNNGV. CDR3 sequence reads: CASRRSTGELFF. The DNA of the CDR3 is TGTGCCAGCAGACGGAGTACCGGGGAGCTGTTTTTT.

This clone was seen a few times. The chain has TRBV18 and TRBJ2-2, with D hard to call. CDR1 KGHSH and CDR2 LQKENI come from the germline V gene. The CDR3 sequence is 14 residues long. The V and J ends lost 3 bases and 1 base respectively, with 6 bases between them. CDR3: CASSPRQNTGELFF. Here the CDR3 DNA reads TGTGCCAGCTCACCGAGACAGAACACCGGGGAGCTGTTTTTT.

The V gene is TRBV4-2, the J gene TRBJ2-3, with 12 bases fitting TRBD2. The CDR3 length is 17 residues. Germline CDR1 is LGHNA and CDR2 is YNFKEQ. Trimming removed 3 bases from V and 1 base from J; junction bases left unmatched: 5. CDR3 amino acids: CASSHSPSGGGTDTQYF. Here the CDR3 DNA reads TGTGCCAGCAGCCATTCCCCTAGCGGGGGGGGCACAGATACGCAGTATTTT.

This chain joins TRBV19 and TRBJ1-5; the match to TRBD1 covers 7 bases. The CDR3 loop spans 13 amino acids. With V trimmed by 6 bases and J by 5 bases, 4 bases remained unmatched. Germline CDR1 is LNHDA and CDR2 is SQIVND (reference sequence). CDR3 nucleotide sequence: TGTGCCAGTAGGTTCCAGGGGGATCAGCCCCAGCATTTT. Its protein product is CASRFQGDQPQHF.

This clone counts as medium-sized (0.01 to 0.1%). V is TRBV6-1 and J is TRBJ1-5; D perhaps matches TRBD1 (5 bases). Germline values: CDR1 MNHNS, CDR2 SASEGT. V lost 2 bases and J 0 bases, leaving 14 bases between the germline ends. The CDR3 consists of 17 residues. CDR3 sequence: CASSELGQGHSNQPQHF. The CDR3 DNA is TGTGCCAGCAGTGAACTCGGGCAGGGCCATAGCAATCAGCCCCAGCATTTT.

The CDR3 DNA sequence: TGTGCCAGCAGCCGCCAAAACCAGACAGACACAGATACGCAGTATTTT. Amino acids: CASSRQNQTDTDTQYF. The V call is TRBV11-2, the J call TRBJ2-3; TRBD1 is a possible D gene (5 bases). This CDR3 region has 16 residues. Per germline, CDR1 SGHAT and CDR2 FQNNGV. V was shortened by 5 bases and J by 2 bases, with 17 bases between the two germline ends.

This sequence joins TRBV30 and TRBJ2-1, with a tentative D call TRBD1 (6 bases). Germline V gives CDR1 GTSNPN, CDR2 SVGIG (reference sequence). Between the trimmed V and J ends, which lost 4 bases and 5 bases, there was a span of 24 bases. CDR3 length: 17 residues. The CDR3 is CAWKGVTPNRDNNEQFF. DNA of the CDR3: TGTGCCTGGAAAGGGGTGACACCCAATAGGGACAACAATGAGCAGTTCTTC.

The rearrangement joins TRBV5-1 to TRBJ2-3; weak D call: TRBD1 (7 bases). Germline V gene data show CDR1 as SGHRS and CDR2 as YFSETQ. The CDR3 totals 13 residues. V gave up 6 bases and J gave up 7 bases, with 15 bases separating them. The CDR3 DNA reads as TGCGCCAGCACGACAGGGCGGGGAAATACGCAGTATTTT. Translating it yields CASTTGRGNTQYF.

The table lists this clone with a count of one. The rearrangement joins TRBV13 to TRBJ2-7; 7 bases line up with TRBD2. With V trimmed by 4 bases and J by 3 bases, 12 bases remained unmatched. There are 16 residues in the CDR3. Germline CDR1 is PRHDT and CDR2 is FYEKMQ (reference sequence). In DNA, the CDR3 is TGTGCCAGCAGCTCCTCCCTGCTAGCGGACCTCTACGAGCAGTACTTC. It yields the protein CASSSSLLADLYEQYF. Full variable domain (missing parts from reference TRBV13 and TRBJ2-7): AAGVIQSPRHLIKEKRETATLKCYPIPRHDTVYWYQQGPGQDPQFLISFYEKMQSDKGSIPDRFSAQQFSDYHSELNMSSLELGDSALYFCASSSSLLADLYEQYFGPGTRLTVT.

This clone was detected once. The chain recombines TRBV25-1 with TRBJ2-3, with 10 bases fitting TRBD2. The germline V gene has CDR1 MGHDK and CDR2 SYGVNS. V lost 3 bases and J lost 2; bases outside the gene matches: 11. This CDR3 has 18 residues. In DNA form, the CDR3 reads TGTGCCAGCAGTGAGGGTAGCGGGGGGCCACCACTCACAGATACGCAGTATTTT. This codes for CASSEGSGGPPLTDTQYF.

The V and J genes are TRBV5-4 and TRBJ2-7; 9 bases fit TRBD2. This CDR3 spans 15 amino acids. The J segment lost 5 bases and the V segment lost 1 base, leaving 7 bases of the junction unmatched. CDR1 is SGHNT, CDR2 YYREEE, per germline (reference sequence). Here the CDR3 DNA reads TGTGCCAGCAGCTTGACTAGTGCGGGGGGGGACGAGCAGTACTTC. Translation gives CASSLTSAGGDEQYF. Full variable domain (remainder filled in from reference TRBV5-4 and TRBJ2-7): ETGVTQSPTHLIKTRGQQVTLRCSSQSGHNTVSWYQQALGQGPQFIFQYYREEENGRGNFPPRFSGLQFPNYSSELNVNALELDDSALYLCASSLTSAGGDEQYFGPGTRLTVT.

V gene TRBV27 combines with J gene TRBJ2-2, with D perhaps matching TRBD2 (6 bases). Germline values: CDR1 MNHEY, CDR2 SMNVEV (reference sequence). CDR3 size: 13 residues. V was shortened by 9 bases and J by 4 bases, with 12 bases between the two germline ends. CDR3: CASTEGGTGELFF. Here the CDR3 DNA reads TGTGCCAGTACGGAGGGAGGCACCGGGGAGCTGTTTTTT.

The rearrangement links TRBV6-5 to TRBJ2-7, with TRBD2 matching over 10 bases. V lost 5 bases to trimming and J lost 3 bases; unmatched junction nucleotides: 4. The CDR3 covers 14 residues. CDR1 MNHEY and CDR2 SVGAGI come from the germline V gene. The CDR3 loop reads CASSQLAGVYEQYF. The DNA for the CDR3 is TGTGCCAGCAGTCAGCTAGCGGGAGTCTACGAGCAGTACTTC.

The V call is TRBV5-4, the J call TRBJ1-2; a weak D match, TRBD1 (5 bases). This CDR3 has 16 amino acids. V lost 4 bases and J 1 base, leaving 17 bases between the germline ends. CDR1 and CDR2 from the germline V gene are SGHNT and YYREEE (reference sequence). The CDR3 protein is CASSPEGRILNYGYTF. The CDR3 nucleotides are TGTGCCAGCAGCCCGGAGGGACGGATACTTAACTATGGCTACACCTTC. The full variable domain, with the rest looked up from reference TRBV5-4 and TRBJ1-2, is ETGVTQSPTHLIKTRGQQVTLRCSSQSGHNTVSWYQQALGQGPQFIFQYYREEENGRGNFPPRFSGLQFPNYSSELNVNALELDDSALYLCASSPEGRILNYGYTFGSGTRLTVV.

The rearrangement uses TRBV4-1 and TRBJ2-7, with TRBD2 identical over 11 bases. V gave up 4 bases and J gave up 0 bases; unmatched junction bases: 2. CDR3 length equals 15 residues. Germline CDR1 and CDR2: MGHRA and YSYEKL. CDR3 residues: CASSLTSGSSYEQYF. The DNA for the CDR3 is TGCGCCAGCAGCCTAACTAGCGGGAGCTCCTACGAGCAGTACTTC.

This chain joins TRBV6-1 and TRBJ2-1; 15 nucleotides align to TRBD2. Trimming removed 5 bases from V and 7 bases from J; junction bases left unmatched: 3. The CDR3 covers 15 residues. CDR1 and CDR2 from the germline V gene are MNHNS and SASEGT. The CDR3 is CASSWTSGGDNEQFF. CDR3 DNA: TGTGCCAGCAGTTGGACTAGCGGGGGGGATAATGAGCAGTTCTTC.

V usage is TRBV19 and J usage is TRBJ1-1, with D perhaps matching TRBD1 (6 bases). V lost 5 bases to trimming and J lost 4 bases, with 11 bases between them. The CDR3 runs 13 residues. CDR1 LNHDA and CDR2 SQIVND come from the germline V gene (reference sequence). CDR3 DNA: TGTGCCAGTAGTTCCACAGGGATCACTGAAGCTTTCTTT. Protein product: CASSSTGITEAFF.

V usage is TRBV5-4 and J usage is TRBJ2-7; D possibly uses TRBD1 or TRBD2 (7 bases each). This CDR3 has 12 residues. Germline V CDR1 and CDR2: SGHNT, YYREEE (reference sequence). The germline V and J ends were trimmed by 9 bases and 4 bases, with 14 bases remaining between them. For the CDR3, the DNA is TGTGCCACCAGGGGGGAGGGATACGAGCAGTACTTC. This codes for CATRGEGYEQYF.

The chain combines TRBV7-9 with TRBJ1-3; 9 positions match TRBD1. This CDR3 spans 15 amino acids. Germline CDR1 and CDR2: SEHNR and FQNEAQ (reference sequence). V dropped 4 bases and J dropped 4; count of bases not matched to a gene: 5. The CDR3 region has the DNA TGTGCCAGCAGCTCAACAGGGGGCTTCGGAAACACCATATATTTT. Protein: CASSSTGGFGNTIYF. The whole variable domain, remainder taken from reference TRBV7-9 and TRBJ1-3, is DTGVSQNPRHKITKRGQNVTFRCDPISEHNRLYWYRQTLGQGPEFLTYFQNEAQLEKSRLLSDRFSAERPKGSFSTLEIQRTEQGDSAMYLCASSSTGGFGNTIYFGEGSWLTVV.

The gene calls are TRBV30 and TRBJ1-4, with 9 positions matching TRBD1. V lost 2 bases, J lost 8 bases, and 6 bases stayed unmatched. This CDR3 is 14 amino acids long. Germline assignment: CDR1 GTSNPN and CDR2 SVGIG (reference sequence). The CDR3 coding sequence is TGTGCCTGGAGTACCGGACAGGGGCCAGAAAAACTGTTTTTT. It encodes CAWSTGQGPEKLFF. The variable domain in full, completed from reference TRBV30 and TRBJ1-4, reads SQTIHQWPATLVQPVGSPLSLECTVEGTSNPNLYWYRQAAGRGLQLLFYSVGIGQISSEVPQNLSASRPQDRQFILSSKKLLLSDSGFYLCAWSTGQGPEKLFFGSGTQLSVL.

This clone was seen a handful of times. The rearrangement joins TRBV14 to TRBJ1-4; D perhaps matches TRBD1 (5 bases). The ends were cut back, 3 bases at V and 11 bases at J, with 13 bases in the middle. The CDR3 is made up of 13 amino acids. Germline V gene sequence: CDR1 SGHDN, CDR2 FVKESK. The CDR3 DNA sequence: TGTGCCAGCAGCCACGATCTGCGGGGGAAACTGTTTTTT. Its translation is CASSHDLRGKLFF.

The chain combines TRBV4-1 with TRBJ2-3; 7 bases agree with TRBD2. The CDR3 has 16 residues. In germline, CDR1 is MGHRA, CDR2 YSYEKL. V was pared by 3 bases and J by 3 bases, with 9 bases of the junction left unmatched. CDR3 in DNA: TGCGCCAGCAGCCAGGGTCACGGGAGGAATACAGATACGCAGTATTTT. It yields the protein CASSQGHGRNTDTQYF.

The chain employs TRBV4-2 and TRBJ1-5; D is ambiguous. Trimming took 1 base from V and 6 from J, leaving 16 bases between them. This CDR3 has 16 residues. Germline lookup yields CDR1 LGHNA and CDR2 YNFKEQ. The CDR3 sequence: CASSQVYSGLSQPQHF. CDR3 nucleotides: TGTGCCAGCAGCCAAGTGTACTCAGGCCTCAGTCAGCCCCAGCATTTT.

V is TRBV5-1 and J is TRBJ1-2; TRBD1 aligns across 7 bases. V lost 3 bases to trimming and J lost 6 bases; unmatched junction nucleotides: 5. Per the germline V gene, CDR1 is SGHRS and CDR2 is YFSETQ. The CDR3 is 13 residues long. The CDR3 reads CASSYTGEDGYTF. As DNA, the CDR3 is TGCGCCAGCAGCTATACAGGGGAGGATGGCTACACCTTC.

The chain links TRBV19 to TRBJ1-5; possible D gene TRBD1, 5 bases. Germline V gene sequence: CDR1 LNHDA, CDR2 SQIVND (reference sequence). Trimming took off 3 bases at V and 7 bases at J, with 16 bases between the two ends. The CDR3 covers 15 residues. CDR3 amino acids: CASSIIPQGGQPQHF. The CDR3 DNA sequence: TGTGCCAGTAGTATCATCCCCCAGGGTGGGCAGCCCCAGCATTTT.